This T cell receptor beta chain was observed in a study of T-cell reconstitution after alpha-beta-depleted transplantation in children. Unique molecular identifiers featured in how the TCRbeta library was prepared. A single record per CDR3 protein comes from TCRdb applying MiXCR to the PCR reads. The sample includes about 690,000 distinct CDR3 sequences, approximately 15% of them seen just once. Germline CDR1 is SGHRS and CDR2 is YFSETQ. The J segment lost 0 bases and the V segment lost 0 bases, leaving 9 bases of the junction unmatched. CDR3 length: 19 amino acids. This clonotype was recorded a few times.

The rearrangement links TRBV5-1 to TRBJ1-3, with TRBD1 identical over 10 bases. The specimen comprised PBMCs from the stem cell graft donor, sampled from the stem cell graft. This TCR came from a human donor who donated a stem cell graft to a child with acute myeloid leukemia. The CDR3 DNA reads TGCGCCAGCAGCTTGGTGGGGACAGGGGACCTACACTCTGGAAACACCATATATTTT. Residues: CASSLVGTGDLHSGNTIYF. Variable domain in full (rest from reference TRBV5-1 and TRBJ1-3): KAGVTQTPRYLIKTRGQQVTLSCSPISGHRSVSWYQQTPGQGLQFLFEYFSETQRNKGNFPGRFSGRQFSNSRSEMNVSTLELGDSALYLCASSLVGTGDLHSGNTIYFGEGSWLTVV.